The 8 T cell receptor beta chains below were found in one sample sequenced in a study of shared clonotypes between healthy human individuals. The table came from immunoSEQ multiplex PCR; TCRdb's copy has only in-frame clones and leaves some out. Of about 1.1 million clones detected, roughly 74% appear once; the ten largest clones hold under 0.65%. The sample was memory CD4+ T cells from PBMCs. The subset: CD45RA-negative fraction. The receptors were sampled from a man younger than 30 in good health. Some clones in this sample may be carry-over from other donors' samples.

The chain has TRBV9 and TRBJ1-5; D is uncertain. The CDR3 runs 14 residues. The germline gives CDR1 SGDLS, CDR2 YYNGEE. V dropped 0 bases and J dropped 3 bases, with 7 bases sitting between them. The CDR3 DNA is TGTGCCAGCAGCGTAGAACAGTTCAATCAGCCCCAGCATTTT. It specifies CASSVEQFNQPQHF.

The rearrangement joins TRBV13 to TRBJ1-1; 8 positions agree with TRBD1. CDR3 length equals 16 residues. The junction had 10 bases not matched to a gene; V was cut back by 3 bases and J by 4 bases. The germline gives CDR1 PRHDT, CDR2 FYEKMQ (reference sequence). The chain's CDR3 is CASSFNPQQGGTEAFF. Written as DNA, the CDR3 is TGTGCCAGCAGCTTTAACCCCCAACAGGGGGGCACTGAAGCTTTCTTT. Based on the CDR3 plus reference TRBV13 and TRBJ1-1, the full variable domain is AAGVIQSPRHLIKEKRETATLKCYPIPRHDTVYWYQQGPGQDPQFLISFYEKMQSDKGSIPDRFSAQQFSDYHSELNMSSLELGDSALYFCASSFNPQQGGTEAFFGQGTRLTVV.

This rearrangement joins TRBV7-3 to TRBJ2-3; either TRBD1 or TRBD2 may supply D (5 bases each). The CDR3 consists of 14 residues. The germline gives CDR1 SGHTA, CDR2 FQGTGA. Trimming removed 5 bases at V and 2 bases at J, with 11 bases between. The CDR3 DNA is TGTGCCAGCAGCCGGGACGGACCCACAGATACGCAGTATTTT. This codes for CASSRDGPTDTQYF.

The chain is built from TRBV7-6 and TRBJ1-2, with unresolved D. Germline V gene lookup returns CDR1 SGHVS and CDR2 FNYEAQ. Trimming shortened V by 8 bases and J by 6 bases, and 16 bases separated the two germline ends. The CDR3 has 13 amino acids. CDR3 in DNA: TGTGCCAGCCACACAGTCTCCGTCCATGGCTACACCTTC. Translating gives CASHTVSVHGYTF.

This clone was counted a single time. Here the CDR3 reads CASSYDRRSNYGYTF. CDR3 coding DNA: TGTGCCAGCAGTTACGACAGGCGCTCTAACTATGGCTACACCTTC. The rearrangement joins TRBV6-5 to TRBJ1-2; D is possibly TRBD1 (6 bases). CDR1 and CDR2 from the germline V gene are MNHEY and SVGAGI. CDR3 length: 15 amino acids. Trimming shortened V by 2 bases and J by 0 bases, and 10 bases separated the two germline ends.

The chain carries TRBV19 and TRBJ2-2; TRBD2 might be the D (5 bases). The germline V gene has CDR1 LNHDA and CDR2 SQIVND (reference sequence). Between the trimmed V and J ends, which lost 4 bases and 5 bases, there was a span of 11 bases. The CDR3 is made up of 14 amino acids. This chain's CDR3 is CASSTDTSTGELFF. CDR3 sequence (DNA): TGTGCCAGTAGTACGGATACTAGTACCGGGGAGCTGTTTTTT.

The rearrangement links TRBV18 to TRBJ1-2; D may be TRBD1 (6 bases). The CDR3 has 16 residues. In germline, CDR1 is KGHSH, CDR2 LQKENI. V lost 0 bases to trimming and J lost 0 bases, with 11 bases between them. The CDR3 here is CASSPPGGRTNYGYTF. CDR3 bases: TGTGCCAGCTCACCACCTGGGGGCAGAACTAACTATGGCTACACCTTC.

This clone has only one observation. The CDR3 nucleotides read TGTGCCAGCAGCTTAGATCTTGGCGGGACCGGGGAGCTGTTTTTT. It yields the protein CASSLDLGGTGELFF. The chain uses TRBV11-2 and TRBJ2-2; D perhaps matches TRBD2 (5 bases). The germline V and J ends were trimmed by 0 bases and 5 bases, with 10 bases remaining between them. The germline gives CDR1 SGHAT, CDR2 FQNNGV. The CDR3 runs 15 residues.